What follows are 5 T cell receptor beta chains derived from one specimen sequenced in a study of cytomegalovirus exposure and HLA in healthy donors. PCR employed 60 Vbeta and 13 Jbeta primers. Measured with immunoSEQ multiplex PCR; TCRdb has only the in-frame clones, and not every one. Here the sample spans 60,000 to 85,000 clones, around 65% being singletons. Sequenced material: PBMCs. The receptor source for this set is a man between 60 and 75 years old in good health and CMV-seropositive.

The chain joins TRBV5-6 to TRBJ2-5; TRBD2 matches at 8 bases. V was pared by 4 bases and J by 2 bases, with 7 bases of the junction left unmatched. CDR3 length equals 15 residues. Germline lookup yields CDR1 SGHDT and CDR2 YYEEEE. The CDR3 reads CASSPYSSGQETQYF. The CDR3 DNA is TGTGCCAGCAGCCCCTACTCTAGCGGGCAAGAGACCCAGTACTTC. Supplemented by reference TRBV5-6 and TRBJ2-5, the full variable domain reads DAGVTQSPTHLIKTRGQQVTLRCSPKSGHDTVSWYQQALGQGPQFIFQYYEEEERQRGNFPDRFSGHQFPNYSSELNVNALLLGDSALYLCASSPYSSGQETQYFGPGTRLLVL.

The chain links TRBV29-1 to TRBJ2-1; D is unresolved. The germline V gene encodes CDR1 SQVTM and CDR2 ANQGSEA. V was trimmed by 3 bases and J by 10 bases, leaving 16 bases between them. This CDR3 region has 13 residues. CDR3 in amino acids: CSVERWYGWEQFF. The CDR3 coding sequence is TGCAGCGTTGAGAGGTGGTACGGGTGGGAGCAGTTCTTC.

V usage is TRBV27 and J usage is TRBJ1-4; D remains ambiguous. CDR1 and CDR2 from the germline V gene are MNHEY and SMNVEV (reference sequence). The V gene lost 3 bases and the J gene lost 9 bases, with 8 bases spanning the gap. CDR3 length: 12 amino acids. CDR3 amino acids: CASSFNSQKLFF. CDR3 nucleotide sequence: TGTGCCAGCAGTTTCAACAGCCAAAAACTGTTTTTT.

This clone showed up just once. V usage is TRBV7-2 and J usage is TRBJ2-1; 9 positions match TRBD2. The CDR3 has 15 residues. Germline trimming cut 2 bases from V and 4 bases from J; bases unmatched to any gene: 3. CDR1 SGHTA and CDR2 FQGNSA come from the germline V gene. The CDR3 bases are TGTGCCAGCAGCTTAATAGCGGGGGCTTACAATGAGCAGTTCTTC. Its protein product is CASSLIAGAYNEQFF.

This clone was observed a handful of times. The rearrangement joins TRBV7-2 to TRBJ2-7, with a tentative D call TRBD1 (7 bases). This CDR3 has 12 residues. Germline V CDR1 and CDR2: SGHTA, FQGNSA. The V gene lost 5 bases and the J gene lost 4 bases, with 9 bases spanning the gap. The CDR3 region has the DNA TGTGCCAGCAGCCCAGGGGGGTACGAGCAGTACTTC. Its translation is CASSPGGYEQYF.